This TCR beta chain came from a study of blood T cell repertoires in COVID-19. Original handling: Amplification from reference gene primers served as the basis for estimated nucleated cell counts. Assay used: immunoSEQ multiplex PCR; TCRdb lists only in-frame clones, some missing. The DNA was the basis for D and trimming; V, J and clone size are from that table. The sample lists more than 350,000 clones, more than 70% occurring once. In germline, CDR1 is ENHRY, CDR2 SYGVKD. CDR3 size: 14 residues. Trimming cost V 5 bases and J 6 bases; bases outside gene matches: 6. V usage is TRBV10-3 and J usage is TRBJ2-1, with TRBD2 matching 8 bases. Sequencing input: peripheral blood. The source of this sequence is a woman aged 25 to 39 with COVID-19, enrolled during active disease. CDR3 protein: CAISPGTRGNEQFF. The CDR3 DNA reads as TGTGCCATCAGTCCGGGGACTAGGGGCAATGAGCAGTTCTTC.